This T cell receptor beta chain was found in a study of blood T cell repertoires in COVID-19 (dated by TCRdb to 2018 to 2020). With respect to the entire study: Collaborator samples came from the United States, Italy and Spain and covered acute and convalescent phases of COVID-19. The prospective study material was composed of cDNA or gDNA derived from T cells, B-cell-depleted T cells, or PBMCs. Subjects who had been exposed to COVID-19, were actively infected with it, or had recovered from it provided the deeply sampled blood TCRbeta repertoires that made up the dataset. A freely available public database, intended as a resource for researchers studying the immune response to SARS-CoV-2, is where the repertoires were released. The samples were drawn from two sources: the first 160 participants of the ongoing ImmuneRACE study, and some 1,300 subjects contributed by 6 global collaborators. Sample metadata almost always included a de-identified subject ID, COVID-19 status, age in years and sex. Where HLA class I and class II types were available, the types were taken from metadata supplied by the sample provider, not from assay-based typing. Study-wide findings and limitations: How much clinical and demographic metadata was included differed by source and by participant, and the metadata was provided uncurated.

The immunoSEQ Assay, a bias-controlled multiplex PCR, was used to amplify TCRbeta CDR3 regions from genomic DNA. The paper's data handling went like this. Within the assay, amplification of reference gene primers was used to estimate how many nucleated cells each sample contained. To quantify the absolute abundance of each unique TCRbeta CDR3 rearrangement, sequence reads were collapsed and filtered. For each sample, productive Simpson clonality was calculated as the square root of Simpson's diversity index over productive rearrangements. TCRdb limited this immuneACCESS table to in-frame rearrangements with V and J called. A share of clones is missing; checked studies link under half to unresolved V genes, and the rest is unexplained. V, J and clone size were drawn from that table, and D and trimming were deduced from the DNA. The sample table shows tens of thousands of clones, and roughly 80% are seen once. Roughly 18% of the sample is taken by the ten largest.

CDR1 and CDR2 (SGHVS, FQNEAQ) derive from the germline V gene. From the cysteine through the phenylalanine, the CDR3 covers 16 amino acids. Only the CDR3 portion is preserved as DNA: 48 bases, with reading frame beginning at the first base. Here V drops 1 base and J drops 2 bases, and the junction holds 6 bases not matched to any gene. Whole blood was collected in K2EDTA tubes by collaborating institutions according to the institutions' own protocols. For TCRbeta analysis, collaborators shipped samples as frozen whole blood, isolated PBMCs, or DNA extracted from either of those sample types. Concerning this clone: Its antigen is unknown. No quality values exist for individual bases; no much larger clone is one base distant.

The chain uses TRBV7-8 and TRBJ2-3; 7 junctional bases match TRBD1. Sequenced input: peripheral blood. This receptor was identified in a woman aged 60-75 years with acute or convalescent COVID-19. The nucleotides are TGTGCCAGCAGCTTAGTTTCCGGGACAGACACAGATACGCAGTATTTT. This yields the protein CASSLVSGTDTDTQYF. Here the CDR3 is joined to the reference TRBV7-8 and TRBJ2-3 genes, and the full variable domain is: GAGVSQSPRYKVAKRGQDVALRCDPISGHVSLFWYQQALGQGPEFLTYFQNEAQLDKSGLPSDRFFAERPEGSVSTLKIQRTQQEDSAVYLCASSLVSGTDTDTQYFGPGTRLTVL.